These T cell receptor beta chains were read from a single sample in a study of blood T cell repertoires in COVID-19. This table comes from immunoSEQ multiplex PCR, and its TCRdb copy is limited to in-frame clones, with some not included. The sample holds 120,000 to 150,000 clones, 85% to 90% seen once. Sequenced input: peripheral blood. The receptor set was obtained from an older woman with acute or convalescent COVID-19. Both conserved end residues are part of each CDR3. The order of the fields is V gene, D gene, J gene, CDR3 DNA, CDR3 protein. A D gene is named only where the DNA matches it firmly.

>TRBV6-6|TRBD2|TRBJ2-3
TGTGCCAGCAGTAGCGGGGGGGGCACAGATACGCAGTATTTT
CASSSGGGTDTQYF
>TRBV6-5|TRBD1|TRBJ1-2
TGTGCCAGCAGAATTACAGGGGGCTCAGGCTATGGCTACACCTTC
CASRITGGSGYGYTF
>TRBV19|NA|TRBJ1-2
TGTGCCAGTAGTATCCCCAGTATCGCGGACAGTAACTATGGCTACACCTTC
CASSIPSIADSNYGYTF
>TRBV5-5|NA|TRBJ1-5
TGTGCCAGCAGCTTGGCGCAGGATAATCAGCCCCAGCATTTT
CASSLAQDNQPQHF
>TRBV25-1|NA|TRBJ1-6
TGTGCCAGCAGTGTCAGAGAGCAGGGGTGGAATTCACCCCTCCACTTT
CASSVREQGWNSPLHF
>TRBV5-4|NA|TRBJ2-4
TGTGCCAGCAGCTTATCAGGGGAAGGGAACATTCAGTACTTC
CASSLSGEGNIQYF
>TRBV7-2|NA|TRBJ1-3
TGTGCCAGCAGCTTAGCCTGGCCAACGCGGGGAAACACCATATATTTT
CASSLAWPTRGNTIYF
>TRBV18|TRBD1|TRBJ1-5
TGTGCCAGCTCACCAGCCCGGGACAGGGGCCAGCCCCAGCATTTT
CASSPARDRGQPQHF
>TRBV7-8|NA|TRBJ2-3
TGTGCAACCAGGGGACGAACAGATACGCAGTATTTT
CATRGRTDTQYF
>TRBV9|TRBD2|TRBJ2-1
TGTGCCAGCAGCCCTAGCGGGGGGACCTACAATGAGCAGTTCTTC
CASSPSGGTYNEQFF
>TRBV6-5|NA|TRBJ2-1
TGTGCCAGCAGTTACTCTCAGGGGTCGCCTGAGCAGTTCTTC
CASSYSQGSPEQFF
>TRBV7-8|TRBD1|TRBJ1-2
TGTGCCAGCAGCGGGGACAGCCTCACTAACTATGGCTACACCTTC
CASSGDSLTNYGYTF
>TRBV7-9|NA|TRBJ2-1
TGTGCCAGCAGCTTAGCCTCTACGACGGGTGAGCAGTTCTTC
CASSLASTTGEQFF
>TRBV19|TRBD2|TRBJ2-5
TGTGCCAGTAGTATCGGGGCTAGCGGGAGACTAATCCAAGAGACCCAGTACTTC
CASSIGASGRLIQETQYF
>TRBV7-6|NA|TRBJ1-1
TGTGCCAGCAGCCCAGCCCCCGGGATTGAAGCTTTCTTT
CASSPAPGIEAFF
>TRBV2|NA|TRBJ2-5
TGTGCCAGCAGTGATGCGGGTGAAGAGACCCAGTACTTC
CASSDAGEETQYF
>TRBV18|TRBD1|TRBJ2-7
TGTGCCGAAGGGGGCGTCTTGATCTACGAGCAGTACTTC
CAEGGVLIYEQYF
>TRBV11-3|NA|TRBJ1-3
TGTGCCAGCAGCCCCGGTTTGGGCGGAAACACCATATATTTT
CASSPGLGGNTIYF
>TRBV28|NA|TRBJ1-1
TGTGCCAGCAGTTTGTCCCCCTTCGCTTTCTTT
CASSLSPFAFF
>TRBV10-3|NA|TRBJ2-3
TGTGCCATCAGTGAGTCGAGGGAGCGGCCCGGGGATACGCAGTATTTT
CAISESRERPGDTQYF
>TRBV4-2|NA|TRBJ2-7
TGTGCCAGCAGCCAAGTAGACGGGGAGCTCTACGAGCAGTACTTC
CASSQVDGELYEQYF